These 5 T cell receptor beta chains originate from one sample sequenced in a study of cytomegalovirus exposure and HLA in healthy donors. Assay: immunoSEQ multiplex PCR; the TCRdb copy retains only in-frame clones and omits some. The sample contains roughly 310,000 clones, roughly 88% of which appear only once. The sequenced sample was PBMCs. These receptor sequences come from a man aged 30-40 years in good health and CMV-seronegative.

V usage is TRBV10-3 and J usage is TRBJ1-6, with 9 nucleotides matching TRBD1. The CDR3 is made up of 13 amino acids. CDR1 and CDR2 from the germline V gene are ENHRY and SYGVKD. J was trimmed by 13 bases and V by 4 bases; bases with no gene match: 5. DNA for the CDR3: TGTGCCATCAGTGGGACAGGGGTTGCCCCCCTCCACTTT. The encoded protein is CAISGTGVAPLHF.

V gene TRBV7-8 combines with J gene TRBJ1-2; D remains unclear. This CDR3 spans 13 amino acids. The V gene's germline CDR1 is SGHVS and CDR2 FQNEAQ. The V and J ends lost 1 base and 9 bases respectively, with 12 bases between them. The CDR3 here is CASSLEGPRSYTF. In DNA, the CDR3 is TGTGCCAGCAGCTTAGAAGGTCCGCGGAGCTACACCTTC.

This clone was seen once. V and J are TRBV2 and TRBJ1-1, with 9 bases matching TRBD1. V was clipped by 6 bases and J by 1 base; unmatched bases: 24. Germline assignment: CDR1 SNHLY and CDR2 FYNNEI. The CDR3 is made up of 21 amino acids. The CDR3 sequence: CASRAPGTGFTTLLGNTEAFF. For the CDR3, the DNA is TGTGCCAGCAGAGCCCCCGGGACAGGGTTTACGACCCTTTTGGGGAACACTGAAGCTTTCTTT.

This clone was observed once. The chain joins TRBV6-7 to TRBJ2-1, with a tentative D call TRBD2 (5 bases). TRBV6-7 is designated an ORF whose function remains uncertain. V dropped 7 bases and J dropped 5 bases, with 18 bases sitting between them. The CDR3 sequence is 15 residues long. The CDR3 DNA follows: TGTGCCAGCAATCCCGGGATTGGCCCTAACAATGAGCAGTTCTTC. Protein product: CASNPGIGPNNEQFF.

The genes are TRBV9 and TRBJ2-2; 11 bases agree with TRBD1. The V gene's germline CDR1 is SGDLS and CDR2 YYNGEE. Trimming removed 4 bases from V and 1 base from J; junction bases left unmatched: 9. This CDR3 has 18 residues. DNA of the CDR3: TGTGCCAGCAGCCTGCGACCCGGGACAGGGGGGAACACCGGGGAGCTGTTTTTT. It encodes CASSLRPGTGGNTGELFF.